The rows below give T cell receptor beta chains drawn from one sample of a study of blood T cells in healthy people across ages. TCRdb fed the 5' RACE reads into MiXCR, producing one record per CDR3 protein. Found here are hundreds of thousands of distinct CDR3 sequences, 20% to 25% of them singletons; the top ten hold around a fifth. The sequencing sample was made of blood. The source is a man between 65 and 85 years old in good health. CDR3s include the opening cysteine and the closing phenylalanine or tryptophan. A D gene is named only where the DNA matches it firmly. Expanded clones get a size class; other rows say once, few or many, or leave the size out.

V gene: TRBV5-1
clone size: many
D gene: TRBD2
J gene: TRBJ2-5
CDR3 protein: CASSIGLAGETQYF
CDR3 DNA: TGCGCCAGCAGCATTGGACTAGCGGGGGAGACCCAGTACTTC

V gene: TRBV7-3
clone size: -
D gene: -
J gene: TRBJ2-5
CDR3 protein: CASSFNGLETQYF
CDR3 DNA: TGTGCCAGCAGCTTTAACGGTCTGGAGACCCAGTACTTC

V gene: TRBV15
clone size: -
D gene: TRBD1
J gene: TRBJ2-3
CDR3 protein: CATSRDGQGADTQYF
CDR3 DNA: TGTGCCACCAGCAGGGATGGACAGGGAGCAGATACGCAGTATTTT

V gene: TRBV9
clone size: many
D gene: -
J gene: TRBJ1-1
CDR3 protein: CASSGDPMNTEAFF
CDR3 DNA: TGTGCCAGCAGCGGCGACCCAATGAACACTGAAGCTTTCTTT

V gene: TRBV7-3
clone size: -
D gene: TRBD2
J gene: TRBJ2-1
CDR3 protein: CASGFAGGTHNEQFF
CDR3 DNA: TGTGCCAGCGGATTTGCGGGAGGGACCCACAATGAGCAGTTCTTC

V gene: TRBV5-1
clone size: few
D gene: TRBD2
J gene: TRBJ2-7
CDR3 protein: CASSYTSGGHHEQYF
CDR3 DNA: TGCGCCAGCAGCTATACTAGCGGGGGTCACCACGAGCAGTACTTC

V gene: TRBV18
clone size: few
D gene: TRBD1
J gene: TRBJ1-4
CDR3 protein: CASSTDRATNEKLFF
CDR3 DNA: TGTGCCAGCTCTACGGACAGGGCAACTAATGAAAAACTGTTTTTT

V gene: TRBV7-2
clone size: -
D gene: TRBD2
J gene: TRBJ2-5
CDR3 protein: CASSRIRLAGKVETQYF
CDR3 DNA: TGTGCCAGCAGCCGAATACGACTAGCGGGAAAAGTAGAGACCCAGTACTTC

V gene: TRBV29-1
clone size: -
D gene: TRBD1
J gene: TRBJ1-2
CDR3 protein: CSVDPGTVLTGYGYTF
CDR3 DNA: TGCAGCGTTGACCCCGGGACAGTACTCACGGGGTATGGCTACACCTTC

V gene: TRBV7-9
clone size: few
D gene: -
J gene: TRBJ1-2
CDR3 protein: CASSFDVTGGYTF
CDR3 DNA: TGTGCCAGCAGCTTCGACGTGACCGGAGGCTACACCTTC

V gene: TRBV28
clone size: once
D gene: -
J gene: TRBJ1-4
CDR3 protein: CASSWTFSEKLFF
CDR3 DNA: TGTGCCAGCAGTTGGACGTTTTCTGAAAAACTGTTTTTT

V gene: TRBV6-1
clone size: -
D gene: -
J gene: TRBJ1-1
CDR3 protein: CASSLSLFSGTEAFF
CDR3 DNA: TGTGCCAGCAGTTTAAGCCTTTTCTCTGGCACTGAAGCTTTCTTT

V gene: TRBV2
clone size: -
D gene: TRBD1
J gene: TRBJ2-1
CDR3 protein: CASSQDRSNYNEQFF
CDR3 DNA: TGTGCCAGCAGTCAGGACAGGTCGAATTACAATGAGCAGTTCTTC

V gene: TRBV5-1
clone size: -
D gene: -
J gene: TRBJ2-2
CDR3 protein: CASSLIGSAGELFF
CDR3 DNA: TGCGCCAGCAGCTTGATAGGGAGTGCCGGGGAGCTGTTTTTT

V gene: TRBV29-1
clone size: -
D gene: -
J gene: TRBJ2-5
CDR3 protein: CSVAPMAGAGETQYF
CDR3 DNA: TGCAGCGTTGCCCCCATGGCGGGGGCCGGGGAGACCCAGTACTTC

V gene: TRBV7-8
clone size: -
D gene: -
J gene: TRBJ2-3
CDR3 protein: CASSLRGGTTDTQYF
CDR3 DNA: TGTGCCAGCAGCTTAAGGGGTGGGACCACAGATACGCAGTATTTT

V gene: TRBV9
clone size: -
D gene: -
J gene: TRBJ2-3
CDR3 protein: CASSVGTTTSTDTQYF
CDR3 DNA: TGTGCCAGCAGCGTCGGGACAACGACCAGCACAGATACGCAGTATTTT

V gene: TRBV18
clone size: few
D gene: TRBD1
J gene: TRBJ1-5
CDR3 protein: CASAGTGNNQPQHF
CDR3 DNA: TGTGCCAGCGCCGGGACAGGGAACAATCAGCCCCAGCATTTT

V gene: TRBV3-1
clone size: -
D gene: -
J gene: TRBJ2-5
CDR3 protein: CASSDYGGSGPQETQYF
CDR3 DNA: TGTGCCAGCAGCGACTATGGCGGCAGCGGGCCCCAAGAGACCCAGTACTTC

V gene: TRBV5-1
clone size: -
D gene: TRBD2
J gene: TRBJ2-5
CDR3 protein: CASTPISGAILETQYF
CDR3 DNA: TGCGCCAGCACCCCTATTAGCGGGGCAATCTTGGAGACCCAGTACTTC

V gene: TRBV12-3/TRBV12-4
clone size: -
D gene: -
J gene: TRBJ2-3
CDR3 protein: CASSFGGTTDTQYF
CDR3 DNA: TGTGCCAGCAGTTTTGGCGGGACCACAGATACGCAGTATTTT

V gene: TRBV29-1
clone size: -
D gene: TRBD2
J gene: TRBJ2-3
CDR3 protein: CSVGGTSGRGPDTQYF
CDR3 DNA: TGCAGCGTGGGGGGGACTAGCGGGCGGGGTCCAGATACGCAGTATTTT

V gene: TRBV30
clone size: many
D gene: -
J gene: TRBJ1-5
CDR3 protein: CAWSRDLNQPQHF
CDR3 DNA: TGTGCCTGGAGTAGGGACCTGAATCAGCCCCAGCATTTT

V gene: TRBV15
clone size: few
D gene: TRBD1
J gene: TRBJ1-5
CDR3 protein: CATSRGQGSSQPQHF
CDR3 DNA: TGTGCCACCAGCAGAGGACAGGGGTCATCTCAGCCCCAGCATTTT

V gene: TRBV18
clone size: few
D gene: TRBD1
J gene: TRBJ2-7
CDR3 protein: CASSTRDREYEQYF
CDR3 DNA: TGTGCCAGCTCAACCCGGGACAGGGAGTACGAGCAGTACTTC

V gene: TRBV3-1
clone size: few
D gene: -
J gene: TRBJ2-6
CDR3 protein: CASSRDTFSSGANVLTF
CDR3 DNA: TGTGCCAGCAGCCGAGACACATTCTCCTCTGGGGCCAACGTCCTGACTTTC

V gene: TRBV20-1
clone size: few
D gene: TRBD1
J gene: TRBJ1-1
CDR3 protein: CSARDPGTVEAFF
CDR3 DNA: TGCAGTGCTAGAGACCCCGGGACAGTTGAAGCTTTCTTT

V gene: TRBV19
clone size: -
D gene: -
J gene: TRBJ2-1
CDR3 protein: CASNDLYSEQFF
CDR3 DNA: TGTGCCAGCAACGACTTGTACAGTGAGCAGTTCTTC

V gene: TRBV7-3
clone size: -
D gene: -
J gene: TRBJ2-3
CDR3 protein: CASSLGGYRTDTQYF
CDR3 DNA: TGTGCCAGCAGCTTAGGCGGCTACCGCACAGATACGCAGTATTTT

V gene: TRBV10-2
clone size: -
D gene: TRBD1
J gene: TRBJ2-7
CDR3 protein: CASRTSGTGAYEQYF
CDR3 DNA: TGCGCCAGCAGGACTTCCGGGACAGGGGCCTACGAGCAGTACTTC

V gene: TRBV2
clone size: few
D gene: TRBD1
J gene: TRBJ1-5
CDR3 protein: CASSTGTGLLAVQHF
CDR3 DNA: TGTGCCAGCAGTACAGGGACAGGCTTGTTGGCGGTCCAGCATTTT

V gene: TRBV5-6
clone size: few
D gene: -
J gene: TRBJ2-1
CDR3 protein: CASSGSSIRNEQFF
CDR3 DNA: TGTGCCAGCAGCGGGTCTAGTATTCGCAATGAGCAGTTCTTC

V gene: TRBV12-3/TRBV12-4
clone size: -
D gene: -
J gene: TRBJ1-3
CDR3 protein: CASSFVRRNTIYF
CDR3 DNA: TGTGCCAGCAGTTTCGTCCGTAGAAACACCATATATTTT

V gene: TRBV12-3/TRBV12-4
clone size: many
D gene: -
J gene: TRBJ2-5
CDR3 protein: CASSPTRETQYF
CDR3 DNA: TGTGCCAGCAGTCCCACAAGAGAGACCCAGTACTTC

V gene: TRBV12-3/TRBV12-4
clone size: -
D gene: -
J gene: TRBJ2-1
CDR3 protein: CASRRDRAGSNEQFF
CDR3 DNA: TGTGCCAGCAGACGAGACAGGGCCGGGAGCAATGAGCAGTTCTTC

V gene: TRBV10-3
clone size: -
D gene: -
J gene: TRBJ2-1
CDR3 protein: CAISVSGSLPGNEQFF
CDR3 DNA: TGTGCCATCAGTGTTAGTGGGAGTCTGCCGGGGAATGAGCAGTTCTTC

V gene: TRBV3-1
clone size: -
D gene: TRBD1
J gene: TRBJ2-3
CDR3 protein: CASSQLGQLSTDTQYF
CDR3 DNA: TGTGCCAGCAGCCAATTGGGACAGCTAAGCACAGATACGCAGTATTTT

V gene: TRBV5-5
clone size: few
D gene: TRBD1
J gene: TRBJ1-6
CDR3 protein: CASSRDRLNSPLHF
CDR3 DNA: TGTGCCAGCAGCCGGGACAGACTAAATTCACCCCTCCACTTT

V gene: TRBV3-1
clone size: few
D gene: TRBD2
J gene: TRBJ2-4
CDR3 protein: CASSQWGGIKNIQYF
CDR3 DNA: TGTGCCAGCAGCCAATGGGGGGGGATCAAAAACATTCAGTACTTC

V gene: TRBV20-1
clone size: -
D gene: TRBD1
J gene: TRBJ1-2
CDR3 protein: CSARDRWGQGAYTF
CDR3 DNA: TGCAGTGCTAGAGATCGATGGGGACAGGGGGCATACACCTTC

V gene: TRBV30
clone size: -
D gene: TRBD2
J gene: TRBJ2-1
CDR3 protein: CAWSSGASYNEQFF
CDR3 DNA: TGTGCCTGGAGTAGCGGGGCTTCCTACAATGAGCAGTTCTTC

V gene: TRBV5-1
clone size: -
D gene: -
J gene: TRBJ2-3
CDR3 protein: CASGQLRSTDTQYF
CDR3 DNA: TGCGCCAGCGGACAGCTCAGAAGCACAGATACGCAGTATTTT